This T cell receptor (beta chain) came from a study of OX40 agonist ivuxolimab in advanced cancers. Some clones are missing from TCRdb's copy, which holds only in-frame ones; the method was immunoSEQ multiplex PCR. The sample includes 50,000 to 70,000 clones, under 90% seen only once; the top ten take 2.1%. Source: CD4+ or CD8+ T cells sorted from blood, taken in a trial of the OX40 agonist ivuxolimab. The sequence came from an adult with an advanced solid tumor such as melanoma, head and neck, liver or kidney cancer.

The CDR3 loop is CASSLWAGGRSTGELFF. The CDR3 DNA follows: TGTGCCAGCAGTTTATGGGCGGGAGGGCGGTCCACCGGGGAGCTGTTTTTT. J is TRBJ2-2 and V is TRBV28; 9 bases line up with TRBD2. The CDR3 covers 17 residues. Trimming removed 0 bases from V and 4 bases from J; junction bases left unmatched: 6. Per the germline V gene, CDR1 is MDHEN and CDR2 is SYDVKM.